These T cell receptor beta chains were read from a single sample in a study of blood T cell repertoires in COVID-19. Sequencing was performed with immunoSEQ multiplex PCR; in TCRdb, only in-frame clones are kept and a portion is missing. The sample holds around 92,000 clones; 83% are singletons and the top ten take under 35%. What was sequenced was peripheral blood. The receptors derive from a woman over 75 with acute or convalescent COVID-19. CDR3s include the opening cysteine and the closing phenylalanine or tryptophan. Each record gives: J gene, clone size, V gene, D gene, CDR3 DNA, CDR3 protein. D genes are given only for firm matches. Some rows mark clone size as missing; the rest say once, few, many or name a class of expanded clone.

j_gene: TRBJ2-7; abundance: -; v_gene: TRBV5-1; d_gene: TRBD2; CDR3nt: TGCGCCAGCAGCCCTGGGGCTAGCGGGAGTCTTAGCTACGAGCAGTACTTC; CDR3aa: CASSPGASGSLSYEQYF
j_gene: TRBJ2-7; abundance: -; v_gene: TRBV5-4; d_gene: -; CDR3nt: TGTGCCAGCAGCTTGGTCGAGGGCGAGCAGTACTTC; CDR3aa: CASSLVEGEQYF
j_gene: TRBJ1-2; abundance: -; v_gene: TRBV4-2; d_gene: TRBD1; CDR3nt: TGTGCCAGCAGCCGGGACAGGAACTATGGCTACACCTTC; CDR3aa: CASSRDRNYGYTF
j_gene: TRBJ1-1; abundance: -; v_gene: TRBV19; d_gene: -; CDR3nt: TGTGCCAGTAGCCGGGGAGGGGGGGCGCGAAACACTGAAGCTTTCTTT; CDR3aa: CASSRGGGARNTEAFF
j_gene: TRBJ1-6; abundance: few; v_gene: TRBV10-3; d_gene: -; CDR3nt: TGTGCCATCAGTGTATCGGACAGCTCCTATAATTCACCCCTCCACTTT; CDR3aa: CAISVSDSSYNSPLHF
j_gene: TRBJ2-3; abundance: -; v_gene: TRBV20-1; d_gene: TRBD2; CDR3nt: TGCAGTGCTAGTTTGCGGGAGGGCACAGATACGCAGTATTTT; CDR3aa: CSASLREGTDTQYF
j_gene: TRBJ1-2; abundance: -; v_gene: TRBV28; d_gene: -; CDR3nt: TGTGCCAGCAGTACTAACTACTATGGCTACACCTTC; CDR3aa: CASSTNYYGYTF
j_gene: TRBJ1-2; abundance: -; v_gene: TRBV6-5; d_gene: -; CDR3nt: TGTGCCAGCAGTTACTCAGGCAGGGCCTATGGCTACACCTTC; CDR3aa: CASSYSGRAYGYTF
j_gene: TRBJ2-1; abundance: -; v_gene: TRBV10-3; d_gene: -; CDR3nt: TGTGCCATCAGTGAGTCGGCAGAAGCCTACAATGAGCAGTTCTTC; CDR3aa: CAISESAEAYNEQFF
j_gene: TRBJ2-3; abundance: -; v_gene: TRBV11-2; d_gene: -; CDR3nt: TGTGCCAGCAGCTTTGGAGCCACAGATACGCAGTATTTT; CDR3aa: CASSFGATDTQYF
j_gene: TRBJ1-5; abundance: -; v_gene: TRBV2; d_gene: -; CDR3nt: TGTGCCAGCAGCCTCAGGAAAACGCCCTATAGCAATCAGCCCCAGCATTTT; CDR3aa: CASSLRKTPYSNQPQHF
j_gene: TRBJ2-5; abundance: -; v_gene: TRBV5-1; d_gene: TRBD2; CDR3nt: TGCGCCAGCAGCGTCGCTGGGACTAGCGAAGAGACCCAGTACTTC; CDR3aa: CASSVAGTSEETQYF